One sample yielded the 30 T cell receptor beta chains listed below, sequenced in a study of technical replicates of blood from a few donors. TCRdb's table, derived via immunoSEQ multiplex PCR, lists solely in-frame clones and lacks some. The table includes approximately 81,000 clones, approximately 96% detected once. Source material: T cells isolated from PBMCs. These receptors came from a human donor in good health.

CDR3 nucleotides: TGTGCCAGCAGCCAGACAGGGGCGAGCTATGGCTACACCTTC. This translates into CASSQTGASYGYTF. This chain joins TRBV11-3 and TRBJ1-2; TRBD1 aligns across 8 bases. V lost 5 bases, J lost 4 bases, and 6 bases stayed unmatched. The CDR3 covers 14 residues. Germline V gene data show CDR1 as SGHNT and CDR2 as YENEEA.

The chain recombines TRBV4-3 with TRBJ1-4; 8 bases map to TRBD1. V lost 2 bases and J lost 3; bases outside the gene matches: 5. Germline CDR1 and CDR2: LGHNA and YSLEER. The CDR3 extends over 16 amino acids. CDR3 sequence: CASSQIGQGANEKLFF. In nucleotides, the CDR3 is TGCGCCAGCAGCCAAATAGGACAGGGTGCTAATGAAAAACTGTTTTTT.

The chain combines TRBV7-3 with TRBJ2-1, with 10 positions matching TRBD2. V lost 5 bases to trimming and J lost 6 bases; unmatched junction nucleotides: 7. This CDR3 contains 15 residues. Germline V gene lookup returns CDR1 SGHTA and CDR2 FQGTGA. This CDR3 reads CASSLSSGSLNEQFF. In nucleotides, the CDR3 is TGTGCCAGCAGCCTTTCTAGCGGGAGTCTCAATGAGCAGTTCTTC.

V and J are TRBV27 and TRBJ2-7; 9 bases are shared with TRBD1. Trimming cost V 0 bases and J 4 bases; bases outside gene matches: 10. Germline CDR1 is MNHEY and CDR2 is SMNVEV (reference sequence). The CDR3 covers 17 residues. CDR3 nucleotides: TGTGCCAGCAGTTTATCAAAGTTAGGGGACAGGGCTTACGAGCAGTACTTC. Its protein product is CASSLSKLGDRAYEQYF.

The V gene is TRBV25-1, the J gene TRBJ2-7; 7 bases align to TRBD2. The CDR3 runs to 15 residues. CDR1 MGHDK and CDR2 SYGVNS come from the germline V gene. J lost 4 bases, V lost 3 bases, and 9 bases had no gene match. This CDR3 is CASSELSSGIYEQYF. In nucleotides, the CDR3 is TGTGCCAGCAGTGAGCTGTCTAGCGGAATATACGAGCAGTACTTC.

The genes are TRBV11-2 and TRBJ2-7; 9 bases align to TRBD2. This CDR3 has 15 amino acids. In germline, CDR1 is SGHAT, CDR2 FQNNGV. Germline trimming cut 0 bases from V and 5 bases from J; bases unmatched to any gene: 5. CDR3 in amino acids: CASSLDPSGVNEQYF. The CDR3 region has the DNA TGTGCCAGCAGCTTAGATCCTAGCGGGGTCAACGAGCAGTACTTC.

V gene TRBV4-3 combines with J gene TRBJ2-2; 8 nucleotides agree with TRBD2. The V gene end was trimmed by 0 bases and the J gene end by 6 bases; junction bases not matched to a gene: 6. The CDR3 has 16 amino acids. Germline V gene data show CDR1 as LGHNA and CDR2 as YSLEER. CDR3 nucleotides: TGCGCCAGCAGCCAAGATATGAGCGGGAGTTCCGGGGAGCTGTTTTTT. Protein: CASSQDMSGSSGELFF.

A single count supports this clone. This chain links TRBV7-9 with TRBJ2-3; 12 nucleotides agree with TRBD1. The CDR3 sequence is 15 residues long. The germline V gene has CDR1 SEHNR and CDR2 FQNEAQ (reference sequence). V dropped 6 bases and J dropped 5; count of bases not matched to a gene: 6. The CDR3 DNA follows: TGTGCCAGCAGACCCGGGACAGGGGGCCAAGATACGCAGTATTTT. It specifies CASRPGTGGQDTQYF.

The DNA of the CDR3 is TGTGCCATTCGGACTAGCGGGAGTTCATCCTACAATGAGCAGTTCTTC. Its translation is CAIRTSGSSSYNEQFF. This chain joins TRBV7-9 and TRBJ2-1; 13 bases fit TRBD2. Germline trimming cut 10 bases from V and 1 base from J; bases unmatched to any gene: 7. Germline CDR1 is SEHNR and CDR2 is FQNEAQ (reference sequence). The CDR3 is 16 residues long. The full variable domain, in which reference TRBV7-9 and TRBJ2-1 provide the parts outside the CDR3, is DTGVSQNPRHKITKRGQNVTFRCDPISEHNRLYWYRQTLGQGPEFLTYFQNEAQLEKSRLLSDRFSAERPKGSFSTLEIQRTEQGDSAMYLCAIRTSGSSSYNEQFFGPGTRLTVL.

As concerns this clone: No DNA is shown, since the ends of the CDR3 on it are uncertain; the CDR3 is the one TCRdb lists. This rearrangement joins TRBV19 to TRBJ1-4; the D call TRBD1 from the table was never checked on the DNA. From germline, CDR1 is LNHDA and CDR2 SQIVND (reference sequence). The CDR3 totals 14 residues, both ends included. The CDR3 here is CASTSGQGPGKLFF.

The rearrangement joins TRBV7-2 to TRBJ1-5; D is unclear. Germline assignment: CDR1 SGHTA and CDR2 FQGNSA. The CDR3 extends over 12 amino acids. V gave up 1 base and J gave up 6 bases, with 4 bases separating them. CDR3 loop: CASSLDSQPQHF. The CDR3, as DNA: TGTGCCAGCAGCTTAGATAGTCAGCCCCAGCATTTT.

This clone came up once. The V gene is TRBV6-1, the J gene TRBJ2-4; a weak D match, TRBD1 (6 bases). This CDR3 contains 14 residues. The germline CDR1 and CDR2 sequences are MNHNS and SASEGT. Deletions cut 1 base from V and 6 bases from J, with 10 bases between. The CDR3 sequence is CASSEDREINIQYF. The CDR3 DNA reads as TGTGCCAGCAGTGAAGACAGGGAGATAAACATTCAGTACTTC.

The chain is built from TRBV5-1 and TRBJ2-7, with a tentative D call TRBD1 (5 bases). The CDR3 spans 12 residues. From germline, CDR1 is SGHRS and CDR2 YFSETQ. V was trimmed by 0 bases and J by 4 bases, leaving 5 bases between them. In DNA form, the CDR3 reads TGCGCCAGCAGCTTGGAGGGGTACGAGCAGTACTTC. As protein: CASSLEGYEQYF.

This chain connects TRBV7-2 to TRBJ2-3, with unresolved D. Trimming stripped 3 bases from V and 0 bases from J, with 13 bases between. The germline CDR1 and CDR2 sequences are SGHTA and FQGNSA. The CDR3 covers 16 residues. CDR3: CASSFIVGSSTDTQYF. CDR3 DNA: TGTGCCAGCAGCTTTATAGTGGGCTCTAGCACAGATACGCAGTATTTT.

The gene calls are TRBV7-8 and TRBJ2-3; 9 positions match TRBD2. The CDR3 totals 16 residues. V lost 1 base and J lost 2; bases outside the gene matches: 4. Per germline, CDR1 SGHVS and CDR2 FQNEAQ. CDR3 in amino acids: CASSLVAGAPTDTQYF. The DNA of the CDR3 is TGTGCCAGCAGCTTAGTAGCGGGAGCGCCCACAGATACGCAGTATTTT.

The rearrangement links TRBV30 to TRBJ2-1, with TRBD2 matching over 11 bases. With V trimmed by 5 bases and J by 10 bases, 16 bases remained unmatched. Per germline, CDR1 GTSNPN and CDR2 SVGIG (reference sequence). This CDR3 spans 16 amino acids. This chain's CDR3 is CAWGGSGRAHKEEQFF. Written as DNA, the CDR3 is TGTGCCTGGGGGGGTAGCGGGAGGGCCCATAAAGAAGAGCAGTTCTTC.

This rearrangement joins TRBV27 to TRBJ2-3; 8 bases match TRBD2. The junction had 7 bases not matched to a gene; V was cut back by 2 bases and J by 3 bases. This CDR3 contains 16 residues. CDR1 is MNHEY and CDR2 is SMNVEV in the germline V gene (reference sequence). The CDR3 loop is CASSLGSSGRTDTQYF. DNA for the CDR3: TGTGCCAGCAGTTTAGGATCCAGCGGGAGAACAGATACGCAGTATTTT.

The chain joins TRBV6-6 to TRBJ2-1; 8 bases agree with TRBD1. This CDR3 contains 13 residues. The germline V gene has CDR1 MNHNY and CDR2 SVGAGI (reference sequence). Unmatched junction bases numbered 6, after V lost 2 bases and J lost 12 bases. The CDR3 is CASSYPGQVGQFF. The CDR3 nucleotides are TGTGCCAGCAGTTACCCGGGACAGGTTGGGCAGTTCTTC.

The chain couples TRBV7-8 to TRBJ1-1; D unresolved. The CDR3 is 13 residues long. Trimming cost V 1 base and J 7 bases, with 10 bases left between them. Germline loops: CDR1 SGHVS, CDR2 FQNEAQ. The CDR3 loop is CASSLVSSGEAFF. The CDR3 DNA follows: TGTGCCAGCAGCTTAGTATCATCAGGTGAAGCTTTCTTT. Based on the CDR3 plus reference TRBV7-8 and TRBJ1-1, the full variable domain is GAGVSQSPRYKVAKRGQDVALRCDPISGHVSLFWYQQALGQGPEFLTYFQNEAQLDKSGLPSDRFFAERPEGSVSTLKIQRTQQEDSAVYLCASSLVSSGEAFFGQGTRLTVV.

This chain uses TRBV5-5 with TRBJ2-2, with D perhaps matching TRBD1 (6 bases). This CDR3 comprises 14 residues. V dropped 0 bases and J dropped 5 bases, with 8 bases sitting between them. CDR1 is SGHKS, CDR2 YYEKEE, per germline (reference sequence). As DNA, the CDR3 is TGTGCCAGCAGCTTGGACAGGGCAACCGGGGAGCTGTTTTTT. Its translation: CASSLDRATGELFF.

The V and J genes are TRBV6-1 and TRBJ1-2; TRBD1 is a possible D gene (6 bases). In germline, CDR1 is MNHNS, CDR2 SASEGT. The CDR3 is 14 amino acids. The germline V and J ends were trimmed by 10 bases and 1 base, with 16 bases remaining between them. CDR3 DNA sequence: TGTGCCACCCTAGACAGGCCGATTAACTATGGCTACACCTTC. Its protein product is CATLDRPINYGYTF.

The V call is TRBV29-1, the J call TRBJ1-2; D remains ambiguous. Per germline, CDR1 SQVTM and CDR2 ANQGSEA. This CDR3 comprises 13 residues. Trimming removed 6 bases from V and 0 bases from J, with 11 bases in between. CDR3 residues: CSVRASSNYGYTF. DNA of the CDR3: TGCAGCGTAAGAGCGTCCTCTAACTATGGCTACACCTTC.

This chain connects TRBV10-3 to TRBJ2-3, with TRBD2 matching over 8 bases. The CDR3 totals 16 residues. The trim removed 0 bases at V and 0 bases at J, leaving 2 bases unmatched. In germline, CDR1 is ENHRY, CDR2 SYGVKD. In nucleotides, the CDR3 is TGTGCCATCAGTGAGTCGGCTAGCGGGAGCACAGATACGCAGTATTTT. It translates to CAISESASGSTDTQYF.

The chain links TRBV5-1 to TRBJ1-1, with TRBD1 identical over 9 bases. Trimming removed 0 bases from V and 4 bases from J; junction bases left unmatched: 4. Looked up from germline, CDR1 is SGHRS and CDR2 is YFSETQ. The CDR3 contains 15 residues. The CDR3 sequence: CASSLGGQGFTEAFF. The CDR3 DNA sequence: TGCGCCAGCAGCTTGGGGGGACAGGGTTTCACTGAAGCTTTCTTT.

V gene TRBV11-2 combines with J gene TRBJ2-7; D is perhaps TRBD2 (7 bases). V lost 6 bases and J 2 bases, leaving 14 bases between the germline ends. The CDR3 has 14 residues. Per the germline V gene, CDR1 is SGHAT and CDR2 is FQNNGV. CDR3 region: CASSFGGGAYEQYF. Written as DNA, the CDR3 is TGTGCCAGCAGTTTTGGGGGGGGCGCCTACGAGCAGTACTTC.

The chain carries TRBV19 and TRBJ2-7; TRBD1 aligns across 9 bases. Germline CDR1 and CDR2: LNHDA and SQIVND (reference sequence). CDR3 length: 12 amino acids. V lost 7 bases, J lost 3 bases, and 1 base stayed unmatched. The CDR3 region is CASMGQGYEQYF. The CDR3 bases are TGTGCCAGTATGGGACAGGGCTACGAGCAGTACTTC.

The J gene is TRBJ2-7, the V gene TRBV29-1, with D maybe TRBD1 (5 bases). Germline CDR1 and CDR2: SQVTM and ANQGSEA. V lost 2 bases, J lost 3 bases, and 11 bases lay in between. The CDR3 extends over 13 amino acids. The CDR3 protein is CSVERGRNYEQYF. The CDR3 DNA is TGCAGCGTTGAAAGGGGCCGAAACTACGAGCAGTACTTC.

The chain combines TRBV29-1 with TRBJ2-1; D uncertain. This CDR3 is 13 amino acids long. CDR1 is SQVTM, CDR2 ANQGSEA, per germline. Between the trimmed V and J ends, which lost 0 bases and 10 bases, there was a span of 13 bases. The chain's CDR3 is CSVEDLGIGEQFF. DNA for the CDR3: TGCAGCGTTGAAGATCTAGGTATTGGCGAGCAGTTCTTC.

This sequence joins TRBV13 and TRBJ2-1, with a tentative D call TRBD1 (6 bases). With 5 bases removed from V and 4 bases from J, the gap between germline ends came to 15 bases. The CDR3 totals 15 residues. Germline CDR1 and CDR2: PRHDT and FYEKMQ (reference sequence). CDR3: CASSAARTAYNEQFF. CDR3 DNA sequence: TGTGCCAGCAGCGCCGCACGGACAGCATACAATGAGCAGTTCTTC.

The CDR3 coding sequence is TGCGCCAGCAGCCCTAGCGGCTCTGGGGCCAACGTCCTGACTTTC. Translating it yields CASSPSGSGANVLTF. The rearrangement joins TRBV5-1 to TRBJ2-6, with 7 bases aligning to TRBD2. The CDR3 loop spans 15 amino acids. The V segment lost 4 bases and the J segment 0 bases; nucleotides outside the gene matches: 1. Germline CDR1 and CDR2: SGHRS and YFSETQ.